This T cell receptor beta chain was sequenced in a study of regulatory T cells in long-lasting Graves disease. Time point here: persistent/refractory GD, antithyroid drugs over 5 years with positive TRAb. The TCR library was made from RNA extracted from PBMCs. The CDR3 has 13 amino acids. The V end was cut by 2 bases, the J end by 4 bases, with 9 bases between. Germline V gives CDR1 MNHEY, CDR2 SMNVEV (reference sequence). The authors built TCR beta libraries using iRepertoire HTBI primers and Arm-PCR of CDR3 regions. TCRdb reprocessed the multiplex PCR reads with MiXCR, giving one entry per CDR3 protein. Found here are about 470,000 distinct CDR3 sequences, less than 25% of them singletons; the top ten hold over 7.5%. This clonotype was seen many times.

V is TRBV27 and J is TRBJ2-7; no clear D gene. Specimen: peripheral blood mononuclear cells (PBMCs), collected when the disease was refractory, from a patient treated with antithyroid drugs. The source is a female donor with Graves disease. This CDR3 reads CASSLTSKYEQYF. As DNA, the CDR3 is TGTGCCAGCAGTTTAACGTCCAAGTACGAGCAGTACTTC.